This entry lists 32 T cell receptor beta chains sequenced from one sample in a study of shared T cell receptors in the human thymus. Some clones are missing from TCRdb's copy, which holds only in-frame ones; the method was immunoSEQ multiplex PCR. Found here are roughly 500,000 clones, roughly 74% of them singletons; the top ten hold more than 0.01%. The sample was also linked to a second study, of human thymus T cells.

Sequencing used thymocytes. The receptors were gathered from a boy under three years old with a congenital heart defect.

The genes are TRBV21-1 and TRBJ1-5; the DNA was not compared with TRBD1, the D call given in the table. TRBV21-1 is classified as a pseudogene. This CDR3 contains 15 residues. The CDR3 nucleotides are TGTGCCAGCAGCCAAGGAGCGGCAGGGGGTCAGCCCCAGCATTTT. Translation: CASSQGAAGGQPQHF.

This clone was detected a few times. The rearrangement joins TRBV25-1 to TRBJ2-5, with 13 nucleotides matching TRBD2. Germline trimming cut 4 bases from V and 3 bases from J; bases unmatched to any gene: 2. The germline V gene encodes CDR1 MGHDK and CDR2 SYGVNS. CDR3 length: 15 amino acids. The CDR3 loop is CASSAGTSGKETQYF. CDR3 bases: TGTGCCAGCAGTGCCGGGACTAGCGGGAAAGAGACCCAGTACTTC.

This clone occurred once. The CDR3 region has the DNA TGTGCCAGCAGTAACTTAGCGGGAGTGGTCAATGAGCAGTTCTTC. Its protein is CASSNLAGVVNEQFF. This chain connects TRBV28 to TRBJ2-1, with TRBD2 matching 9 bases. The CDR3 consists of 15 residues. CDR1 is MDHEN and CDR2 is SYDVKM in the germline V gene. The V gene end was trimmed by 5 bases and the J gene end by 6 bases; junction bases not matched to a gene: 8.

The gene calls are TRBV5-1 and TRBJ2-3, with D possibly matching TRBD2 (6 bases). The CDR3 contains 16 residues. Per the germline V gene, CDR1 is SGHRS and CDR2 is YFSETQ. Trimming took off 3 bases at V and 0 bases at J, with 14 bases between the two ends. The CDR3 sequence: CASSWTTRPSTDTQYF. The CDR3 bases are TGCGCCAGCAGCTGGACGACTAGACCTAGCACAGATACGCAGTATTTT.

The genes are TRBV5-6 and TRBJ2-1, with TRBD2 as a possible D gene (5 bases). V was clipped by 0 bases and J by 3 bases, with 7 bases between them. Germline assignment: CDR1 SGHDT and CDR2 YYEEEE. There are 14 residues in the CDR3. CDR3 sequence reads: CASSLGGYYNEQFF. The CDR3 DNA reads TGTGCCAGCAGCTTGGGCGGGTACTACAATGAGCAGTTCTTC.

The CDR3 protein is CASKDRDNEQFF. Here the CDR3 DNA reads TGTGCCAGCAAGGACAGAGACAATGAGCAGTTCTTC. The V and J genes are TRBV27 and TRBJ2-1; a weak D match, TRBD1 (6 bases). The V gene's germline CDR1 is MNHEY and CDR2 SMNVEV (reference sequence). Trimming took off 7 bases at V and 5 bases at J, with 9 bases between the two ends. The CDR3 is 12 amino acids.

This clone came up a few times. The chain combines TRBV5-1 with TRBJ1-2; no reliable D call. The ends were cut back, 2 bases at V and 5 bases at J, with 7 bases in the middle. The CDR3 covers 12 residues. Germline assignment: CDR1 SGHRS and CDR2 YFSETQ. CDR3 amino acids: CASSFGSYGYTF. The DNA of the CDR3 is TGCGCCAGCAGCTTCGGGTCATATGGCTACACCTTC.

The chain has TRBV7-9 and TRBJ1-3; a weak D match, TRBD1 (5 bases). The CDR3 spans 17 residues. Germline V CDR1 and CDR2: SEHNR, FQNEAQ (reference sequence). Between the trimmed V and J ends, which lost 1 base and 0 bases, there was a span of 13 bases. The CDR3 loop is CASSLGGDGCSGNTIYF. The CDR3 DNA follows: TGTGCCAGCAGCTTAGGGGGGGATGGTTGCTCTGGAAACACCATATATTTT.

This clone was seen only a few times. The chain combines TRBV28 with TRBJ2-2, with 9 bases matching TRBD2. V shed 4 bases, J shed 7 bases, and the junction held 4 bases outside the gene matches. CDR3 length: 14 residues. Germline V gives CDR1 MDHEN, CDR2 SYDVKM. In DNA, the CDR3 is TGTGCCAGCAGTTCACCTAGCGGGAACGGGGAGCTGTTTTTT. Residues: CASSSPSGNGELFF.

The V and J genes are TRBV5-1 and TRBJ2-7, with 7 nucleotides matching TRBD1. The CDR3 covers 15 residues. V lost 5 bases to trimming and J lost 3 bases; unmatched junction nucleotides: 11. Per the germline V gene, CDR1 is SGHRS and CDR2 is YFSETQ. Here the CDR3 reads CASRMDRTYFYEQYF. CDR3 nucleotide sequence: TGCGCCAGCAGGATGGACAGGACCTATTTCTACGAGCAGTACTTC.

The chain carries TRBV28 and TRBJ2-7, with TRBD2 matching over 9 bases. Germline CDR1 MDHEN, CDR2 SYDVKM. V trimming: 2 bases; J trimming: 6 bases; junction bases outside the gene matches: 8. The CDR3 consists of 15 residues. The CDR3 nucleotides read TGTGCCAGCAGTTTAAGGCTAGCGGGATCTTTCGAGCAGTACTTC. This translates into CASSLRLAGSFEQYF. The variable domain in full, completed from reference TRBV28 and TRBJ2-7, reads DVKVTQSSRYLVKRTGEKVFLECVQDMDHENMFWYRQDPGLGLRLIYFSYDVKMKEKGDIPEGYSVSREKKERFSLILESASTNQTSMYLCASSLRLAGSFEQYFGPGTRLTVT.

This clone was seen only once. V and J are TRBV20-1 and TRBJ1-1; unclear D gene. V lost 6 bases and J lost 7, with 12 bases in between. Germline CDR1 is DFQATT and CDR2 is SNEGSKA (reference sequence). This CDR3 region has 11 residues. CDR3 sequence (DNA): TGCAGTGCCCGGCGGGCCCGTGAAGCTTTCTTT. Its translation is CSARRAREAFF.

The rearrangement joins TRBV19 to TRBJ1-1; D possibly corresponds to TRBD1 (6 bases). Germline CDR1 is LNHDA and CDR2 is SQIVND (reference sequence). CDR3 length: 16 amino acids. The V end lost 4 bases, the J end lost 0 bases, and 15 bases lay between the germline ends. The CDR3 loop reads CASSNTGSRMNTEAFF. The CDR3 DNA sequence: TGTGCCAGTAGTAATACAGGGTCTCGGATGAACACTGAAGCTTTCTTT.

V gene TRBV7-9 combines with J gene TRBJ2-5; D ambiguous. Germline V gene sequence: CDR1 SEHNR, CDR2 FQNEAQ (reference sequence). V shed 5 bases and J shed 5 bases, with 15 bases lying between them. This CDR3 contains 14 residues. For the CDR3, the DNA is TGTGCCAGCAGCCTACACGGTACCGGGGAGACCCAGTACTTC. Its translation is CASSLHGTGETQYF.

This clone has a single count. This sequence joins TRBV29-1 and TRBJ1-3; D gene unclear. CDR1 is SQVTM, CDR2 ANQGSEA, per germline. The CDR3 totals 13 residues. V lost 4 bases to trimming and J lost 2 bases, with 9 bases between them. This CDR3 is CSVAVRAGNTIYF. The CDR3 bases are TGCAGCGTTGCGGTCCGAGCTGGAAACACCATATATTTT.

In this sample, this clone turned up a few times. The genes are TRBV4-3 and TRBJ1-3; 8 positions agree with TRBD1. V trimming: 1 base; J trimming: 0 bases; junction bases outside the gene matches: 5. The CDR3 is 17 residues long. From germline, CDR1 is LGHNA and CDR2 YSLEER. CDR3 sequence (DNA): TGCGCCAGCAGCCAAGTCTGGACAGGGAACTCTGGAAACACCATATATTTT. This sequence encodes CASSQVWTGNSGNTIYF.

The genes are TRBV18 and TRBJ1-2; maybe TRBD1 (5 bases). The CDR3 length is 17 residues. CDR1 and CDR2 from the germline V gene are KGHSH and LQKENI. The V end was cut by 1 base, the J end by 1 base, with 16 bases between. The DNA for the CDR3 is TGTGCCAGCTCACCACTACCGGGGGTTTACAGTAACTATGGCTACACCTTC. It is translated as CASSPLPGVYSNYGYTF.

The rearrangement joins TRBV11-2 to TRBJ1-5; 9 bases are a match to TRBD1. The junction had 8 bases not matched to a gene; V was cut back by 5 bases and J by 6 bases. The CDR3 is 15 amino acids. Germline CDR1 is SGHAT and CDR2 is FQNNGV. CDR3 coding DNA: TGTGCCAGCAGCCCCGACAGGGGGGAAATTCAGCCCCAGCATTTT. Residues: CASSPDRGEIQPQHF.

The chain is built from TRBV20-1 and TRBJ2-5; TRBD2 might be the D (5 bases). Germline V gene data show CDR1 as DFQATT and CDR2 as SNEGSKA (reference sequence). The CDR3 runs 10 residues. Between the trimmed V and J ends, which lost 3 bases and 9 bases, there was a span of 8 bases. The CDR3 region is CSASGESQYF. The DNA for the CDR3 is TGCAGTGCTAGTGGGGAGTCCCAGTACTTC.

The rearrangement joins TRBV12-5 to TRBJ1-2, with TRBD1 matching over 8 bases. With 5 bases clipped from V and 5 bases from J, the junction kept 22 bases outside the gene matches. Germline V gene lookup returns CDR1 LGHNT and CDR2 FRNRAP. This CDR3 spans 19 amino acids. The CDR3 region is CASGHCRPGETGANYGYTF. The DNA for the CDR3 is TGTGCTAGTGGTCACTGCCGCCCAGGAGAGACAGGGGCAAATTATGGCTACACCTTC.

The rearrangement joins TRBV7-9 to TRBJ2-1; 12 bases align to TRBD2. CDR3 size: 18 residues. V shed 0 bases and J 10 bases; nucleotides not matched to a gene: 13. CDR1 and CDR2 from the germline V gene are SEHNR and FQNEAQ (reference sequence). In DNA form, the CDR3 reads TGTGCCAGCAGCTTAGCGGGGTCGACTAGCGGGAGACGGCGGGAGCAGTTCTTC. Its translation is CASSLAGSTSGRRREQFF.

The chain combines TRBV7-9 with TRBJ1-4; 9 positions agree with TRBD1. Losses at the gene ends were 5 bases for V and 0 bases for J; bases not matched to a gene: 7. The length of the CDR3 is 17 residues. CDR1 SEHNR and CDR2 FQNEAQ come from the germline V gene (reference sequence). Here the CDR3 reads CASSLRTGGATNEKLFF. CDR3 in DNA: TGTGCCAGCAGCCTGCGAACAGGGGGCGCAACTAATGAAAAACTGTTTTTT.

The chain employs TRBV19 and TRBJ2-7, with D possibly TRBD2 on 5 matching bases. The CDR3 consists of 19 residues. Trimming took off 5 bases at V and 4 bases at J, with 30 bases between the two ends. The V gene's germline CDR1 is LNHDA and CDR2 SQIVND (reference sequence). The CDR3 loop reads CASSPIGIQTTSSPYEQYF. The CDR3 DNA sequence: TGTGCCAGTAGTCCGATCGGGATACAGACAACTAGTTCTCCTTACGAGCAGTACTTC.

V is TRBV5-6 and J is TRBJ1-3; D is possibly TRBD1 (5 bases). The length of the CDR3 is 15 residues. The germline V gene encodes CDR1 SGHDT and CDR2 YYEEEE. The germline V and J ends were trimmed by 4 bases and 2 bases, with 13 bases remaining between them. The CDR3 sequence is CASSHTGRPGNTIYF. CDR3 coding DNA: TGTGCCAGCAGCCACACAGGAAGACCTGGAAACACCATATATTTT.

V is TRBV5-1 and J is TRBJ1-2; the match to TRBD1 covers 9 bases. Trimming took 4 bases from V and 5 from J; bases not matched to a gene: 9. Per the germline V gene, CDR1 is SGHRS and CDR2 is YFSETQ. The CDR3 runs 15 residues. CDR3 in amino acids: CASSTSRQGGYGYTF. As DNA, the CDR3 is TGCGCCAGCAGCACGTCACGACAGGGGGGTTATGGCTACACCTTC.

The chain combines TRBV12-5 with TRBJ1-5; D ambiguous. V lost 1 base and J 7 bases, leaving 17 bases between the germline ends. The CDR3 consists of 16 residues. Germline CDR1 reads LGHNT; CDR2 reads FRNRAP. Written as DNA, the CDR3 is TGTGCTAGTGGTTTGGCCGGAAAGGGAGTACACCAGCCCCAGCATTTT. Translated: CASGLAGKGVHQPQHF.

This clone was counted between two and nine times. V gene TRBV28 combines with J gene TRBJ1-1, with D perhaps TRBD1 (6 bases). CDR3 length: 14 amino acids. V dropped 2 bases and J dropped 8 bases, with 15 bases sitting between them. Germline lookup yields CDR1 MDHEN and CDR2 SYDVKM. The DNA of the CDR3 is TGTGCCAGCAGTTTAACCGGGACAAGGGACGAAGCTTTCTTT. This codes for CASSLTGTRDEAFF.

The V and J genes are TRBV4-3 and TRBJ2-5; 7 bases line up with TRBD2. The CDR3 loop spans 16 amino acids. Germline CDR1 is LGHNA and CDR2 is YSLEER. The ends lost 0 bases at V and 1 base at J; junction bases unmatched: 5. This CDR3 reads CASSQEPGGPQETQYF. The DNA for the CDR3 is TGCGCCAGCAGCCAAGAACCGGGAGGTCCCCAAGAGACCCAGTACTTC.

This chain uses TRBV6-5 with TRBJ1-1; D call uncertain. V lost 8 bases and J lost 1, with 5 bases in between. CDR3 length: 11 residues. CDR1 and CDR2 from the germline V gene are MNHEY and SVGAGI. CDR3 bases: TGTGCCAGCGGCGGGAACACTGAAGCTTTCTTT. This codes for CASGGNTEAFF.

This clone was seen just once. The chain combines TRBV14 with TRBJ2-1, with 7 positions matching TRBD2. This CDR3 spans 15 amino acids. Germline values: CDR1 SGHDN, CDR2 FVKESK. After removal of 2 bases from V and 9 bases from J, the junction contained 10 bases not matched to a gene. The CDR3 loop reads CASSQLADIRGEQFF. CDR3 sequence (DNA): TGTGCCAGCAGCCAACTAGCGGATATACGGGGTGAGCAGTTCTTC.

This chain uses TRBV4-3 with TRBJ1-2, with a tentative D call TRBD1 (5 bases). The CDR3 consists of 14 residues. CDR1 and CDR2 from the germline V gene are LGHNA and YSLEER. V was cut by 1 base and J by 4 bases, with 10 bases left in between. CDR3: CASSQGGHSYGYTF. The CDR3 nucleotides are TGCGCCAGCAGCCAAGGCGGACACAGCTATGGCTACACCTTC.

V is TRBV7-8 and J is TRBJ2-7; D is possibly TRBD2 (6 bases). V was clipped by 7 bases and J by 3 bases, with 16 bases between them. The CDR3 runs 14 residues. CDR1 is SGHVS, CDR2 FQNEAQ, per germline. The CDR3 DNA is TGTGCCAGCACCCCAAGGCGGGGATACTACGAGCAGTACTTC. It codes for CASTPRRGYYEQYF.